This T cell receptor beta chain was sequenced in a study of identical twins. Each CDR3 protein gets one entry after TCRdb re-called the 5' RACE reads with MiXCR. This table holds about 520,000 distinct CDR3 sequences, less than 25% found once. J was trimmed by 5 bases and V by 6 bases; bases with no gene match: 10. From germline, CDR1 is KGHSH and CDR2 LQKENI. This CDR3 is built from 15 residues. This clonotype was counted between two and nine times. Its antigen is undetermined. Notes on the study in general: Out-of-frame TCR alpha sharing observed in monozygotic twins exceeded model estimates.

This sample was also put to use in a study of T cells expressing NK-cell markers. That report adds: Sorted CD3+CD56+NKG2C+, CD3+CD56+NKG2C- and CD3+CD56-NKG2C+ T-cell subsets were beta-chain profiled. Researchers report these clonotypes also headed the CD3+CD56-NKG2C+ fraction in several donors.

J is TRBJ2-7 and V is TRBV18; 10 bases align to TRBD1. Sequencing was done on a sample of CD4+ T cells sorted from blood. The origin of this receptor is a woman between 18 and 29 years old in good health. CDR3: CASSQTPGQGNEQYF. CDR3 DNA sequence: TGTGCCAGCTCTCAAACGCCGGGACAGGGGAACGAGCAGTACTTC.